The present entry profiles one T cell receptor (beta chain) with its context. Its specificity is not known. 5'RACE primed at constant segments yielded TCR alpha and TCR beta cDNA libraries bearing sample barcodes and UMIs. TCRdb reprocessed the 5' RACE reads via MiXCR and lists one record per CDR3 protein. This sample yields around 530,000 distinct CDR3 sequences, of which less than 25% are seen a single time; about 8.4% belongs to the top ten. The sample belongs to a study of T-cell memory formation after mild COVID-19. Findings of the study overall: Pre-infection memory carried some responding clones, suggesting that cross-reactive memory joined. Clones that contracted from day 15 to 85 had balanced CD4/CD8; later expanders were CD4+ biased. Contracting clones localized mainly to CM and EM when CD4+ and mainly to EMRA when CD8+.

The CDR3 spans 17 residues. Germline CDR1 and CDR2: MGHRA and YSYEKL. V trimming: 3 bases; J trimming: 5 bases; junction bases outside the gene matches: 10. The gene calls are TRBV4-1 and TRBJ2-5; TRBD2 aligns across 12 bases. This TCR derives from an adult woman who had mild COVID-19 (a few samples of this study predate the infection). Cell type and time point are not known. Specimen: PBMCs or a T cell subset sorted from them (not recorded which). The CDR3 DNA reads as TGCGCCAGCAGCCAGAGACTACCTAGCGGGGGGGGTGAGACCCAGTACTTC. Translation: CASSQRLPSGGGETQYF.